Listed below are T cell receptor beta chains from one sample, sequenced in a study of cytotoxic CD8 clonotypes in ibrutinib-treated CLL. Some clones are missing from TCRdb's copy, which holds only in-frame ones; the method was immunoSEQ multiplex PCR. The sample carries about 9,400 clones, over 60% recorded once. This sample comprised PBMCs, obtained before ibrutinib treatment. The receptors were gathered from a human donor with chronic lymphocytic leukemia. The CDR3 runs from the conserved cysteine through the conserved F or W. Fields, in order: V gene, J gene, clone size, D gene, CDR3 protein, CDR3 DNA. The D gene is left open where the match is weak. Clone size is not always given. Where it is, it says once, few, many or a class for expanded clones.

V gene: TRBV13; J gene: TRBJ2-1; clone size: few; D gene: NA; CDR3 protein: CASSSRWGTYNEQFF; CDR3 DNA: TGTGCCAGCAGCTCCCGTTGGGGCACCTACAATGAGCAGTTCTTC
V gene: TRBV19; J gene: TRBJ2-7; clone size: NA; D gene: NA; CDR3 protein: CASSIQQGSYEQYF; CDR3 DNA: TGTGCCAGTAGTATACAGCAGGGGTCCTACGAGCAGTACTTC
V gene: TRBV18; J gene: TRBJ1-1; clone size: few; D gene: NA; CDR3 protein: CASSPDTNTEAFF; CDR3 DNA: TGTGCCAGCTCACCCGACACGAACACTGAAGCTTTCTTT
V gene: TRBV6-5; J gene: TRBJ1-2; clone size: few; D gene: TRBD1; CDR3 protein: CASSYSDRGNGYTF; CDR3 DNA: TGTGCCAGCAGTTACTCGGACAGGGGGAACGGCTACACCTTC
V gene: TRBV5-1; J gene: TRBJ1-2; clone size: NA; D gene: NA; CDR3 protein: CASSLSPNYGYTF; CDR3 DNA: TGCGCCAGCAGCTTGAGCCCTAACTATGGCTACACCTTC
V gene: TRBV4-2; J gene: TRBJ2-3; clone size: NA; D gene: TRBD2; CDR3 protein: CASSLGTSGSSSTDTQYF; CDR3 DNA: TGTGCCAGCAGTCTTGGGACTAGCGGGAGCTCTAGCACAGATACGCAGTATTTT
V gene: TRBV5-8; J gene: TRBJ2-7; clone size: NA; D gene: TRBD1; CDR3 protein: CASSLPGQGYEQYF; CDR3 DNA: TGTGCCAGCAGCTTACCGGGACAGGGCTACGAGCAGTACTTC
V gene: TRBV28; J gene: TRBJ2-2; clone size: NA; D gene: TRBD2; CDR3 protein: CASSLSREEGIRTGELFF; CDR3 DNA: TGTGCCAGCAGTTTATCGCGGGAGGAGGGAATAAGGACCGGGGAGCTGTTTTTT
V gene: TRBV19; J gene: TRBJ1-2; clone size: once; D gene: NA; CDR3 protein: CASSHRDSSSYGYTF; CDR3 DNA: TGTGCCAGTAGTCACCGGGACTCCTCTTCCTATGGCTACACCTTC
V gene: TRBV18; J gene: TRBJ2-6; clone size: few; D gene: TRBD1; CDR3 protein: CASSPGQGFTLYWANVLTF; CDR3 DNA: TGTGCCAGCTCACCGGGACAGGGTTTCACTCTGTACTGGGCCAACGTCCTGACTTTC
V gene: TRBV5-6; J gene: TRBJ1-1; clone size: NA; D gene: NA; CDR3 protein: CASSFRAAEAFF; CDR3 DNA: TGTGCCAGCAGCTTTAGGGCAGCGGAAGCTTTCTTT
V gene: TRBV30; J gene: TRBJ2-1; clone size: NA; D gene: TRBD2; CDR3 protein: CAWSSGEGPWEQFF; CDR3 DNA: TGTGCCTGGAGTTCGGGGGAGGGCCCTTGGGAGCAGTTCTTC
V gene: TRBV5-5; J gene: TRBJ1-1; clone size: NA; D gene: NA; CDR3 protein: CASSSFVVWESAEAFF; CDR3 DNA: TGTGCCAGCAGCTCTTTTGTTGTGTGGGAGAGCGCTGAAGCTTTCTTT
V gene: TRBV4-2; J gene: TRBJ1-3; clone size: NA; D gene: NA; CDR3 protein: CASSQDVVPGVTGNTIYF; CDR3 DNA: TGTGCCAGCAGCCAAGATGTAGTTCCAGGGGTAACTGGAAACACCATATATTTT
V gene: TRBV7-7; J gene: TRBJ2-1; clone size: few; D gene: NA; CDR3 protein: CASSDGGSSYNEQFF; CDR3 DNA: TGTGCTAGCAGCGATGGGGGAAGCTCCTACAATGAGCAGTTCTTC
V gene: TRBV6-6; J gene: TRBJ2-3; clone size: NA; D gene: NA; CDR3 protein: CASSRPLPTDTQYF; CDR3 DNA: TGTGCCAGCAGCCGCCCCCTACCCACAGATACGCAGTATTTT
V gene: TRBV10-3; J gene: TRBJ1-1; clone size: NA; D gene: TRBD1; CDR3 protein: CAITRTGGLGTEAFF; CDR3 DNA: TGTGCCATCACACGGACAGGGGGATTGGGGACTGAAGCTTTCTTT
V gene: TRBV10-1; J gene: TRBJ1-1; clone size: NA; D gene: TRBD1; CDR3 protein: CASTVDRGTEAFF; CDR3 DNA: TGCGCCAGCACCGTCGACAGGGGCACTGAAGCTTTCTTT
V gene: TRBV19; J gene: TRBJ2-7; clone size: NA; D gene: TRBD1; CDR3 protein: CASSIQGVPSYEQYF; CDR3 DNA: TGTGCCAGTAGTATCCAGGGGGTCCCCTCCTACGAGCAGTACTTC
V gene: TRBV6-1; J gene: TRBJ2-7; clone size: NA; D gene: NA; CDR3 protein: CASSGQIYEQYF; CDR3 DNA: TGTGCCAGCAGTGGACAGATCTACGAGCAGTACTTC
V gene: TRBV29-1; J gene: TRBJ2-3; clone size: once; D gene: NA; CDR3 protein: CSVTRGGDTQYF; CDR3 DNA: TGCAGCGTGACTAGGGGTGGAGATACGCAGTATTTT
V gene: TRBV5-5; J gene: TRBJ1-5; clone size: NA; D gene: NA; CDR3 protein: CASSLHPGGYQPQHF; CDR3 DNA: TGTGCCAGCAGCTTGCACCCCGGCGGATATCAGCCCCAGCATTTT
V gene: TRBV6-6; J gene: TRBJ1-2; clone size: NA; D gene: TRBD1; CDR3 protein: CASRTGSGYGYTF; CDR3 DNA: TGTGCCAGCAGGACAGGGTCGGGCTATGGCTACACCTTC
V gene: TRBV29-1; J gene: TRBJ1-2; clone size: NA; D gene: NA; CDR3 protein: CGAEGNGYTF; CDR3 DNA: TGCGGGGCGGAGGGGAATGGCTACACCTTC
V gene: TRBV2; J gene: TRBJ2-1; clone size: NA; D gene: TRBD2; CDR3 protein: CASSDPGTSGVDEQFF; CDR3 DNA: TGTGCCAGCAGTGACCCCGGGACTAGCGGGGTCGATGAGCAGTTCTTC
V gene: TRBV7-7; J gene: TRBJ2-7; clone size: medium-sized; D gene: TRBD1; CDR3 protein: CASSFGQGEYEQYF; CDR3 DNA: TGTGCTAGCAGCTTCGGACAGGGGGAATACGAGCAGTACTTC
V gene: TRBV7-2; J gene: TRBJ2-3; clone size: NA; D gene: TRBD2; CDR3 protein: CASSPLAGWRADTQYF; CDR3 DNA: TGTGCCAGCAGCCCCTTAGCGGGGTGGAGGGCAGATACGCAGTATTTT
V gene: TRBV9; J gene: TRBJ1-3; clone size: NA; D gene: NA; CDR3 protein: CASEGTGIGNTIYF; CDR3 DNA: TGTGCCAGCGAGGGAACAGGGATAGGAAACACCATATATTTT
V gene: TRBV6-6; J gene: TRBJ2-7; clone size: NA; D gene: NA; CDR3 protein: CASRTQVETSYEQYF; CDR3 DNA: TGTGCCAGCAGAACACAGGTCGAGACCTCCTACGAGCAGTACTTC
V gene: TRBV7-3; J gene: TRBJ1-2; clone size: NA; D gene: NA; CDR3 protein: CASSLDGNYGYTF; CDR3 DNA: TGTGCCAGCAGCTTAGACGGAAACTATGGCTACACCTTC
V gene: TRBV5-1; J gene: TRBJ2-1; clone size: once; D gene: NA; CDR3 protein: CASSFKLREDNEQFF; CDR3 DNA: TGCGCCAGCAGCTTTAAGTTGCGGGAAGACAATGAGCAGTTCTTC
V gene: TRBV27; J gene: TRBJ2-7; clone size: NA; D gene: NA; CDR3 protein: CASSTRSGAGEQYF; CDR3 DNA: TGTGCCAGCAGTACCCGTTCGGGAGCGGGCGAGCAGTACTTC
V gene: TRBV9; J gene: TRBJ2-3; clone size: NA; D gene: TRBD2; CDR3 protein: CAMRLAGTDTQYF; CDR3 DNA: TGTGCCATGCGACTAGCGGGCACAGATACGCAGTATTTT
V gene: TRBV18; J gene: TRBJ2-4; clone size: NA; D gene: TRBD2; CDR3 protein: CASSPAGGNIQYF; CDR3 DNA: TGTGCCAGCTCACCCGCGGGGGGGAACATTCAGTACTTC
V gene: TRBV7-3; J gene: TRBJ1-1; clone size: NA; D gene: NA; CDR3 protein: CASSRGRGNTEAFF; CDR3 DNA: TGTGCCAGCAGTAGGGGAAGGGGGAACACTGAAGCTTTCTTT
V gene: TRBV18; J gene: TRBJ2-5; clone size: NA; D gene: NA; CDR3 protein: CASSPGQQTQYF; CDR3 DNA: TGTGCCAGCTCACCAGGGCAGCAGACCCAGTACTTC
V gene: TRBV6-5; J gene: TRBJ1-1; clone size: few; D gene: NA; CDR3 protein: CASSFAGVEGGTEAFF; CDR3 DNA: TGTGCCAGCAGTTTCGCGGGTGTAGAGGGCGGCACTGAAGCTTTCTTT
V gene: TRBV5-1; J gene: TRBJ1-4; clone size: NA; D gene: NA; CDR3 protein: CASSLARPNEKLFF; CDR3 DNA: TGCGCCAGCAGCTTGGCCCGCCCCAATGAAAAACTGTTTTTT
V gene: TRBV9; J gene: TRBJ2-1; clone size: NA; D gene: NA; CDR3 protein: CASSVAIYNEQFF; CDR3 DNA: TGTGCCAGCAGCGTAGCCATTTACAATGAGCAGTTCTTC
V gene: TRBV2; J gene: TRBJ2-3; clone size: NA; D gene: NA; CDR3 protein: CASSDSRSSTSTDTQYF; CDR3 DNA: TGTGCCAGCAGTGATTCCAGAAGCTCTACTAGCACAGATACGCAGTATTTT
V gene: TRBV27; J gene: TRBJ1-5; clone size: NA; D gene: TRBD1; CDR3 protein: CASSSHRGLGNQPQHF; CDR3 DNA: TGTGCCAGCAGTTCCCACAGGGGGCTCGGGAATCAGCCCCAGCATTTT
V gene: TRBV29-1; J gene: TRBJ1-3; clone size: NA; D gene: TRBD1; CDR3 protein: CSVSGQSSGNTIYF; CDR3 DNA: TGCAGCGTTTCGGGACAGAGCTCTGGAAACACCATATATTTT
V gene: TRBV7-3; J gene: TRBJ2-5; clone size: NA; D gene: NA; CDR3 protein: CASSLGGLETQYF; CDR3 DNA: TGTGCCAGCAGCTTAGGGGGACTAGAGACCCAGTACTTC
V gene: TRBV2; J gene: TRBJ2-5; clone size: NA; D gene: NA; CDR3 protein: CASRADAIQETQYF; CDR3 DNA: TGTGCCAGCAGGGCGGACGCGATTCAAGAGACCCAGTACTTC
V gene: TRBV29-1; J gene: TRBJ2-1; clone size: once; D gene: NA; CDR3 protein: CSVDRVGSEQFF; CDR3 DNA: TGCAGCGTTGATAGGGTGGGTAGTGAGCAGTTCTTC
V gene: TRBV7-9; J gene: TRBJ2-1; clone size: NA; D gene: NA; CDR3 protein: CASSYTGNEQFF; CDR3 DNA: TGTGCCAGCAGCTATACGGGAAATGAGCAGTTCTTC
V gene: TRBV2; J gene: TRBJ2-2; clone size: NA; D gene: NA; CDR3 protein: CASSERSGTITGELFF; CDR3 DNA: TGTGCCAGCAGTGAAAGGAGCGGGACAATCACCGGGGAGCTGTTTTTT